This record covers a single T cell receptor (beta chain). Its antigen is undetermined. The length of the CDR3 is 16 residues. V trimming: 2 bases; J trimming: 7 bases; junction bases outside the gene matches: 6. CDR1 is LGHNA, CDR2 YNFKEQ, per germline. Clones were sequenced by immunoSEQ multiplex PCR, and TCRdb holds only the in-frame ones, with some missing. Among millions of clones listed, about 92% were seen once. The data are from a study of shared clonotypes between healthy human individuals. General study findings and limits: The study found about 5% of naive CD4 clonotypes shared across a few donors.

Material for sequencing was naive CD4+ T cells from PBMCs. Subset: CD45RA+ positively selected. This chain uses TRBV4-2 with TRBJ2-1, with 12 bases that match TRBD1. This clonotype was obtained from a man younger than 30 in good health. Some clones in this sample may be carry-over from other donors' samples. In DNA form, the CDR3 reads TGTGCCAGCAGCCAACGAGGGGGACAGGGGGCGAATGAGCAGTTCTTC. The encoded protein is CASSQRGGQGANEQFF.